These T cell receptor beta chains were read from a single sample in a study of regulatory T cells in long-lasting Graves disease. In TCRdb, the multiplex PCR reads were re-called with MiXCR into one record per CDR3 protein. The sample has over 500,000 distinct CDR3 sequences, roughly 16% seen once. These data also featured in a second study, about T cells in Graves' hyperthyroidism and ophthalmopathy.

The sequences come from peripheral blood mononuclear cells (PBMCs), collected at new diagnosis, from a patient treated with antithyroid drugs. Receptors originate from a man between 18 and 29 years old with Graves disease. Each CDR3 is given with its conserved first and last residue. D genes are given only for firm matches. The size of a clone is reported for some rows only, either as once, few or many, or as a class for expanded clones.

DNA: TGCAGTGCAATCAGACACAGGGGTTGGGAGCAGTACTTC; CDR3: CSAIRHRGWEQYF; J: TRBJ2-7; V: TRBV20-1; D: TRBD1; size: -
DNA: TGTGCCAGCAGTTTCGGGCTAGCGGGAGCCAGGGATACGCAGTATTTT; CDR3: CASSFGLAGARDTQYF; J: TRBJ2-3; V: TRBV27; D: TRBD2; size: -
DNA: TGTGCCAGCAGCTTAATTGGGGGACAGGGTGGTGATACGCAGTATTTT; CDR3: CASSLIGGQGGDTQYF; J: TRBJ2-3; V: TRBV11-2; D: TRBD1; size: many
DNA: TGTGCCAGCACCTTAAGGGAGGGCAGGGGAAACATTCAGTACTTC; CDR3: CASTLREGRGNIQYF; J: TRBJ2-4; V: TRBV2; D: -; size: -
DNA: TGTGCCAGCACTATCAGACGGAGTAATCAGCCCCAGCATTTT; CDR3: CASTIRRSNQPQHF; J: TRBJ1-5; V: TRBV6-1; D: -; size: few
DNA: TGCGCCAGCAGCGGGGACAGGGGGTACGAGCAGTACTTC; CDR3: CASSGDRGYEQYF; J: TRBJ2-7; V: TRBV5-1; D: TRBD1; size: many
DNA: TGTGCCAGCAGCGTAGGGGATGCGGGACGGAGCTCTGGGGCCAACGTCCTGACTTTC; CDR3: CASSVGDAGRSSGANVLTF; J: TRBJ2-6; V: TRBV9; D: -; size: few
DNA: TGTGCCAGCAGCCTACCGGACAGGGTGGGAAACATTCAGTACTTC; CDR3: CASSLPDRVGNIQYF; J: TRBJ2-4; V: TRBV6-2/TRBV6-3; D: TRBD1; size: -
DNA: TGTGCCAGCAAAGCAGGAGACTACACTGAAGCTTTCTTT; CDR3: CASKAGDYTEAFF; J: TRBJ1-1; V: TRBV27; D: -; size: -
DNA: TGTGCCACCAGATCAGGCGAGGCGGGCCATGAGCAGTTCTTC; CDR3: CATRSGEAGHEQFF; J: TRBJ2-1; V: TRBV24-1; D: -; size: -
DNA: TGTGCCAGCAGCTTATTAAAGGGAAAACTTTATGGCTACACCTTC; CDR3: CASSLLKGKLYGYTF; J: TRBJ1-2; V: TRBV11-2; D: -; size: few
DNA: TGCAGTGCTAGAGATAGGGATTCTAGCGGGTTCTACAATGAGCAGTTCTTC; CDR3: CSARDRDSSGFYNEQFF; J: TRBJ2-1; V: TRBV20-1; D: TRBD2; size: few
DNA: TGTGCCAGCATAGGGGCCGTCCATTCACCCCTCCACTTT; CDR3: CASIGAVHSPLHF; J: TRBJ1-6; V: TRBV2; D: -; size: few
DNA: TGTGCCAGCAGTTGGGAACCTGGAGCGGGCACTGAAGCTTTCTTT; CDR3: CASSWEPGAGTEAFF; J: TRBJ1-1; V: TRBV6-5; D: -; size: few
DNA: TGTGCCAGCAGCTTATATGCAGGGGTACCTTCCTACGAGCAGTACTTC; CDR3: CASSLYAGVPSYEQYF; J: TRBJ2-7; V: TRBV11-2; D: -; size: -
DNA: TGTGCCAGCACCCTACAGGGATTAGGCAATCAGCCCCAGCATTTT; CDR3: CASTLQGLGNQPQHF; J: TRBJ1-5; V: TRBV7-8; D: -; size: -
DNA: TGTGCCAGCAATTACAGGGGGGAGCTGTTTTTT; CDR3: CASNYRGELFF; J: TRBJ2-2; V: TRBV6-5; D: -; size: -
DNA: TGTGCCAGCAGTTTGCCCGGGGTGGATCAGCCCCAGCATTTT; CDR3: CASSLPGVDQPQHF; J: TRBJ1-5; V: TRBV28; D: -; size: many
DNA: TGCAGTGCTGGAAAGGACGAGCAGTACTTC; CDR3: CSAGKDEQYF; J: TRBJ2-7; V: TRBV20-1; D: -; size: few
DNA: TGCAGTGCTGCGATACCCGAACAGTACTTC; CDR3: CSAAIPEQYF; J: TRBJ2-5; V: TRBV20-1; D: -; size: -
DNA: TGTGCCAGCAACCCTCGGGGGAACGAGCAGTACTTC; CDR3: CASNPRGNEQYF; J: TRBJ2-7; V: TRBV7-8; D: -; size: many
DNA: TGTGCCAGCAGTTTTGGACAGGGCCACACAGATACGCAGTATTTT; CDR3: CASSFGQGHTDTQYF; J: TRBJ2-3; V: TRBV13; D: TRBD1; size: many
DNA: TGTGCCAGCAGTTCAGGGGGGTTATCAGGCTATGGCTACACCTTC; CDR3: CASSSGGLSGYGYTF; J: TRBJ1-2; V: TRBV28; D: TRBD1; size: many
DNA: TGTGCCAGCAGCGTAGCAGGGGCCTCAGCCAATGAGCAGTTCTTC; CDR3: CASSVAGASANEQFF; J: TRBJ2-1; V: TRBV9; D: -; size: many
DNA: TGCAGTGCTAGAGGCTCCCAGGGGACAGAGGGCTACGAGCAGTACTTC; CDR3: CSARGSQGTEGYEQYF; J: TRBJ2-7; V: TRBV20-1; D: TRBD1; size: many
DNA: TGTGCCAGCAGCATCTTCTCTAGCGGGAAATACAATGAGCAGTTCTTC; CDR3: CASSIFSSGKYNEQFF; J: TRBJ2-1; V: TRBV9; D: TRBD2; size: many
DNA: TGTGCCAGCAGCCAGTACAGGGACCAAGAGACCCAGTACTTC; CDR3: CASSQYRDQETQYF; J: TRBJ2-5; V: TRBV3-1; D: -; size: many
DNA: TGTGCCAGCAGTTTTATGGGGGGGCGAGGCTACACCTTC; CDR3: CASSFMGGRGYTF; J: TRBJ1-2; V: TRBV28; D: -; size: many
DNA: TGTGCCAGCAGACTAGCGGGAGGGGGAAATGAGCAGTTCTTC; CDR3: CASRLAGGGNEQFF; J: TRBJ2-1; V: TRBV12-3/TRBV12-4; D: TRBD2; size: few
DNA: TGCAGTGCGAACCTCCGGGACATAACATATAGCAATCAGACCCAGCATTTT; CDR3: CSANLRDITYSNQTQHF; J: TRBJ1-5; V: TRBV20-1; D: -; size: -
DNA: TGTGCCAGCTCACCTACGGTCCTCTACGAGCAGTACTTC; CDR3: CASSPTVLYEQYF; J: TRBJ2-7; V: TRBV18; D: -; size: few
DNA: TGCACAGCCCGGGACAGCCTCTACGAGCAGTACTTC; CDR3: CTARDSLYEQYF; J: TRBJ2-7; V: TRBV29-1; D: TRBD1; size: -
DNA: TGTGCCAGCAGCGTGGGAACTAGCGGCGTTTACAATGAGCAGTTCTTC; CDR3: CASSVGTSGVYNEQFF; J: TRBJ2-1; V: TRBV7-9; D: TRBD2; size: -
DNA: TGTGCCAGCAGCCCAACAGGGGCAGAGACCCAGTACTTC; CDR3: CASSPTGAETQYF; J: TRBJ2-5; V: TRBV11-3; D: TRBD1; size: many
DNA: TGCAGTGCTAGAGTTGGGGGCGGATCCCGACTAGCGGGAGGGTATTCCTACGAGCAGTACTTC; CDR3: CSARVGGGSRLAGGYSYEQYF; J: TRBJ2-7; V: TRBV20-1; D: TRBD2; size: -
DNA: TGTGCCAGCAGCCCGGGGACTAGCGTGTCCTACAATGAGCAGTTCTTC; CDR3: CASSPGTSVSYNEQFF; J: TRBJ2-1; V: TRBV7-8; D: TRBD2; size: few
DNA: TGTGCCACCAGCACCCTCCCGCCAAGCCTCAATGAGCAGTTCTTC; CDR3: CATSTLPPSLNEQFF; J: TRBJ2-1; V: TRBV15; D: -; size: few
DNA: TGTGCCAGCAGCGGCGCGGGACAGGGTAACACTGAAGCTTTCTTT; CDR3: CASSGAGQGNTEAFF; J: TRBJ1-1; V: TRBV5-4; D: TRBD1; size: -
DNA: TGTGCCAGCAGCCGGAACAGGGGCACGGCACGTAATTTTATCACTGAAGCTTTCTTT; CDR3: CASSRNRGTARNFITEAFF; J: TRBJ1-1; V: TRBV7-2; D: TRBD1; size: many
DNA: TGCGCCAGCAGCCAGTTTCGGTTCTTC; CDR3: CASSQFRFF; J: TRBJ2-1; V: TRBV4-1; D: -; size: -
DNA: TGTGCCAGCAGCTGGGGGGGGGCTGAGCAGTTCTTC; CDR3: CASSWGGAEQFF; J: TRBJ2-1; V: TRBV5-6; D: -; size: few
DNA: TGTGCCAGCAGTATGCCGCAAAACACCGGGGAGCTGTTTTTT; CDR3: CASSMPQNTGELFF; J: TRBJ2-2; V: TRBV6-2/TRBV6-3; D: -; size: -
DNA: TGTGCCTGGAGTAGGTCCGGACACTCCTACGAGCAGTACTTC; CDR3: CAWSRSGHSYEQYF; J: TRBJ2-7; V: TRBV30; D: -; size: many
DNA: TGCAGTGCTAGAAATCTAGCGGTAGGGTCCTACGAGCAGTACTTC; CDR3: CSARNLAVGSYEQYF; J: TRBJ2-7; V: TRBV20-1; D: TRBD2; size: many